This T cell receptor beta chain was profiled in a study of patients and donors after allogeneic stem cell transplantation (dated by TCRdb to about 2020). The CDR3 runs 17 residues from the cysteine to the phenylalanine. The CDR3 DNA has 51 bases and is translated from base 1. V was cut back by 3 bases and J by 0 bases, leaving a gap of 15 bases between them. CDR1 is given as MDHEN and CDR2 as SYDVKM, both from the germline V gene. Notes on this clonotype: The antigen this receptor binds is unknown. Per-nucleotide qualities are absent, and no much larger clonotype sits a single base away.

The library came from RT-PCR. Sequencing instrument: NextSeq 550. The raw public data were reprocessed by TCRdb itself: fastp quality trimming at Q25, MiXCR clonotype calling, in-frame beta chains only. Records with the same CDR3 protein are collapsed into one entry carrying the most frequent genes and DNA. The table for this sample lists about a million distinct CDR3 sequences; more than 15% of them were counted only once. The ten largest clones capture 6% of the sample. Here the chain combines TRBV28 and TRBJ1-5; the D gene is perhaps TRBD1, from 5 matching bases. This TCR derives from a human donor who was either an allogeneic HSCT recipient or a stem cell or donor lymphocyte infusion donor (not recorded which). It is not recorded whose cells these are; they may come from a transplant donor. Sequencing was carried out using blood, either unsorted or a sorted T cell fraction (not recorded which). DNA sequence: TGTGCCAGCAGTTTCCTCGGTGCGGGGGATAGCAATCAGCCCCAGCATTTT. Its protein reads: CASSFLGAGDSNQPQHF.